The 2 T cell receptor beta chains below all came from one sample that was sequenced in a study of shared clonotypes between healthy human individuals. The repertoire was sequenced with immunoSEQ multiplex PCR; TCRdb's copy has only in-frame clones and lacks some. The sample lists 1,400,000 or so clones; approximately 98.5% were seen once. The sequencing sample was made of naive CD4+ T cells sorted from blood. Subset given: CD45RA+ positively selected. The receptors were sampled from a man aged 25 to 40 in good health.

The rearrangement joins TRBV9 to TRBJ2-3; TRBD2 aligns across 8 bases. The V gene's germline CDR1 is SGDLS and CDR2 YYNGEE. V shed 4 bases, J shed 4 bases, and the junction held 11 bases outside the gene matches. The CDR3 runs to 16 residues. The CDR3 region has the DNA TGTGCCAGCAGCCCCTATCCAGCGGGAGTCCCAGATACGCAGTATTTT. Translated: CASSPYPAGVPDTQYF.

The rearrangement joins TRBV30 to TRBJ1-5; D not resolved. Germline CDR1 reads GTSNPN; CDR2 reads SVGIG (reference sequence). CDR3 length equals 12 residues. V was clipped by 3 bases and J by 6 bases, with 9 bases between them. The CDR3 loop is CAWSRGGQPQHF. The CDR3 DNA follows: TGTGCCTGGAGCCGGGGAGGTCAGCCCCAGCATTTT.